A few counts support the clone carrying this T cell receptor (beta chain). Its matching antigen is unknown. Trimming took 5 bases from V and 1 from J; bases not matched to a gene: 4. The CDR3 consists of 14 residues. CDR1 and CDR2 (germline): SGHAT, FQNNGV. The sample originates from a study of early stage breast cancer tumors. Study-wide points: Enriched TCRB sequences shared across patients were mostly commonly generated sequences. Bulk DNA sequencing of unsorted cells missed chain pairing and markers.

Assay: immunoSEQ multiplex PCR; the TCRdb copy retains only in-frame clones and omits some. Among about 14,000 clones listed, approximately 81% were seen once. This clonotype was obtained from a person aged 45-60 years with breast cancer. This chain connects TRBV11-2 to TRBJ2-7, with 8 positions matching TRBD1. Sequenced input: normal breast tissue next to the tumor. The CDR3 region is CASSPRDRSYEQYF. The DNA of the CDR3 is TGTGCCAGCAGCCCTCGGGACAGGTCCTACGAGCAGTACTTC.